The present entry profiles one T cell receptor (beta chain) with its context. Its antigen is not yet known. Per-base qualities were not stored, and no clone one base away is much larger. TCRbeta CDR3 regions were amplified from genomic DNA using the immunoSEQ Assay, a bias-controlled multiplex PCR. The authors' pipeline ran thus. The number of nucleated cells in each sample was estimated from the amplification of reference gene primers within the assay. Sequence reads were collapsed and filtered to measure the absolute abundance of every unique TCRbeta CDR3 rearrangement. For each sample, productive Simpson clonality was calculated as the square root of Simpson's diversity index across productive rearrangements. Held by TCRdb, this immuneACCESS table contains in-frame sequences only and omits some clones. Under half of the omission traces to an unresolved V gene where checked; the cause of the rest is unknown. Clone size and V and J calls were adopted from that table, with D and trimming inferred from the DNA. In this sample the table shows 35,000 to 55,000 clones, 82% of which occur a single time. Approximately 4.1% of the sample comes from the top ten.

The sample is drawn from a study of blood T cell repertoires in COVID-19 (dated by TCRdb to 2020 to 2021). About the investigation overall: The collaborator samples originated in the United States, Italy and Spain and spanned the acute and convalescent phases of COVID-19. The samples were drawn from two sources: the first 160 participants of the ongoing ImmuneRACE study, and 1,254 subjects contributed by 6 global collaborators. The repertoires were released in a freely available public database meant as a resource for research on the immune response to SARS-CoV-2. Where available, HLA class I and class II types were taken from metadata supplied by the sample provider and were not determined by assay-based typing. Nearly every sample came with metadata listing a de-identified subject ID, COVID-19 status, age in years and sex. The dataset comprised deeply sampled blood TCRbeta repertoires from subjects exposed to, actively infected with, or recovered from COVID-19. The prospective study material was composed of cDNA or gDNA derived from T cells, B-cell-depleted T cells, or PBMCs.

Whole blood was collected in K2EDTA tubes by collaborating institutions according to the institutions' own protocols. For TCRbeta analysis, collaborator samples were shipped as frozen whole blood, as isolated PBMCs, or as DNA extracted from either sample type. The CDR3 numbers 15 residues from cysteine through phenylalanine. The read is trimmed to its CDR3 DNA, 45 bases read in frame from base 1. The junction shows trimming of 8 bases on V and 0 bases on J, and the gene matches do not reach 5 bases of it. The germline V gene specifies KGHSH as CDR1 and LQKENI as CDR2. The investigation overall reported the following: How much clinical and demographic metadata was included differed by source and by participant, and the metadata was provided uncurated.

Sequenced material: peripheral blood. The chain is made from TRBV18 and TRBJ1-5, with TRBD1 matching 9 junction bases. The source is a woman in her 70s with acute or convalescent COVID-19. The nucleotides are TGTGCCAGCCAAAGGACAGGGGATAGCAATCAGCCCCAGCATTTT. It specifies CASQRTGDSNQPQHF. With the rest looked up from the reference TRBV18 and TRBJ1-5 genes rather than sequenced, the full variable domain is NAGVMQNPRHLVRRRGQEARLRCSPMKGHSHVYWYRQLPEEGLKFMVYLQKENIIDESGMPKERFSAEFPKEGPSILRIQQVVRGDSAAYFCASQRTGDSNQPQHFGDGTRLSIL.